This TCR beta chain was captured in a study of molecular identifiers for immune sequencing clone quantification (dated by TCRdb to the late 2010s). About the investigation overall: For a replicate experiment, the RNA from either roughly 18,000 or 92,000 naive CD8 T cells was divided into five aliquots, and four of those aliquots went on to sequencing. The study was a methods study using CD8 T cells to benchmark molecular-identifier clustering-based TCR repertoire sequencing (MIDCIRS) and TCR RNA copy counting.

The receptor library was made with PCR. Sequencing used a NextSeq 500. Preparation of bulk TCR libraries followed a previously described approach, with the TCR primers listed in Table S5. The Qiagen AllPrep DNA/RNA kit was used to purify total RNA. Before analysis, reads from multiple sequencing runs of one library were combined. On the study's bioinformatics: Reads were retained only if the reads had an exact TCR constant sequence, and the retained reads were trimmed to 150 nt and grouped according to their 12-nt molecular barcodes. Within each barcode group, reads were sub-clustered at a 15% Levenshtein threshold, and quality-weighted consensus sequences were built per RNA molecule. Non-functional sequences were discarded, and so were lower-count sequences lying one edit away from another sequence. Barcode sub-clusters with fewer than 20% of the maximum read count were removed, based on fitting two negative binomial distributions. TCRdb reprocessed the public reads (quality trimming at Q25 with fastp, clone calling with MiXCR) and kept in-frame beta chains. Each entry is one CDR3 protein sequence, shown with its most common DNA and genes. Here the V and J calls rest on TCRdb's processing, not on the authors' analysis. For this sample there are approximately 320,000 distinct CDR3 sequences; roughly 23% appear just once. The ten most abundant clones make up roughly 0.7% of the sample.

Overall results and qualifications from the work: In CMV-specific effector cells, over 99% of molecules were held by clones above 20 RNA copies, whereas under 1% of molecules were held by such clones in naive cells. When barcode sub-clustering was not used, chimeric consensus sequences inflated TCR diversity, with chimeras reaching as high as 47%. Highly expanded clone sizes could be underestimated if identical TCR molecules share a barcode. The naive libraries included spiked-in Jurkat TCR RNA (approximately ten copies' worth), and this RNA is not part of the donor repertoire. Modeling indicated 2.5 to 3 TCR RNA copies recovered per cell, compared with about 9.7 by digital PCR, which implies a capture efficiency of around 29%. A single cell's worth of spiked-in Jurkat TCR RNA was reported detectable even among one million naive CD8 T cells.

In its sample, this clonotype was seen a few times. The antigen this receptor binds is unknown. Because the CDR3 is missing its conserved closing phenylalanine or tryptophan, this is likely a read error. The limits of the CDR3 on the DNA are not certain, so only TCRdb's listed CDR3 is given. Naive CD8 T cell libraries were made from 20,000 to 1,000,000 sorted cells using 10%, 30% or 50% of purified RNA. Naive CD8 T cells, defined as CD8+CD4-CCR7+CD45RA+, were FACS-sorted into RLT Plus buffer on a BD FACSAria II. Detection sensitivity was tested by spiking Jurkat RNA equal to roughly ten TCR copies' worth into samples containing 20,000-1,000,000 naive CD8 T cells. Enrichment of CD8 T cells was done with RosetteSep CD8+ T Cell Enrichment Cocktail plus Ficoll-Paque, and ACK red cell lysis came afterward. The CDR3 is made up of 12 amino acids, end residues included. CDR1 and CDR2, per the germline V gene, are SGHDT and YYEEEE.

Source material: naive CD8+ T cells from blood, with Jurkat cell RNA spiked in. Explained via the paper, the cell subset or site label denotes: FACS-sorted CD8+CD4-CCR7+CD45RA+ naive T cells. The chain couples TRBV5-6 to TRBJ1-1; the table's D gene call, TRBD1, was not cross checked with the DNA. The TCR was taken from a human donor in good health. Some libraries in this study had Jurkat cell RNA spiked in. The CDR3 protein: CASSLVGVESWA.